Listed below are T cell receptor beta chains from one sample, sequenced in a study of blood T cell repertoires in COVID-19. The method was immunoSEQ multiplex PCR; TCRdb's version includes in-frame clones alone and lacks a portion of them. Among more than 200,000 clones listed, under 90% were seen once. The specimen was peripheral blood. The receptor set was obtained from a woman over 75 with COVID-19, enrolled during active disease. The CDR3 runs from the conserved cysteine through the conserved F or W. D genes are given only for firm matches. Rows give clone size only sometimes, using once, few, many, or a class for an expanded clone.

DNA: TGTGCCAGCAGTTCGGGACTAGCGGGCCGGTTGGAGCAGTACTTC; CDR3: CASSSGLAGRLEQYF; size: -; J: TRBJ2-7; V: TRBV2; D: TRBD2
DNA: TGCGCCAGCAGCCCGAGCTCTGGGGCCAACGTCCTGACTTTC; CDR3: CASSPSSGANVLTF; size: few; J: TRBJ2-6; V: TRBV5-1; D: -
DNA: TGTGCCAGCAGCTTGGCGACAGGGGCTAATGAAAAACTGTTTTTT; CDR3: CASSLATGANEKLFF; size: -; J: TRBJ1-4; V: TRBV5-4; D: TRBD1
DNA: TGTGCCAGCAGTGAAAGCCAGTCAACTCGGGAACTGTTTTTT; CDR3: CASSESQSTRELFF; size: -; J: TRBJ1-4; V: TRBV6-1; D: -
DNA: TGTGCCAGCAGCCTGAGGGGGCGCAATGAGCAGTTCTTC; CDR3: CASSLRGRNEQFF; size: -; J: TRBJ2-1; V: TRBV27; D: TRBD1
DNA: TGTGCCAGCAGTACAAGCGGGGGGGCTAGCACAGATACGCAGTATTTT; CDR3: CASSTSGGASTDTQYF; size: -; J: TRBJ2-3; V: TRBV25-1; D: TRBD2
DNA: TGTGCCAGCAGTTCCCTCGGGAGTAAATCGGTAGTATTC; CDR3: CASSSLGSKSVVF; size: -; J: TRBJ2-7; V: TRBV12-3/TRBV12-4; D: -
DNA: TGTGCCAGCTCACCTCTGGAGCAGGGGGCTAACACCTTC; CDR3: CASSPLEQGANTF; size: -; J: TRBJ1-2; V: TRBV18; D: TRBD1
DNA: TGTGCCAGCAGTGAAGAAGGTGGGGGCCAGAACTATGGCTACACCTTC; CDR3: CASSEEGGGQNYGYTF; size: -; J: TRBJ1-2; V: TRBV6-1; D: -
DNA: TGTGCCAGCTCAAGTAACAGGGGCGCGGGCTATGGCTACACCTTC; CDR3: CASSSNRGAGYGYTF; size: -; J: TRBJ1-2; V: TRBV18; D: TRBD1
DNA: TGTGCCAGCAGTTTATCGGGGACAGGGTACCCACCCCTCCACTTT; CDR3: CASSLSGTGYPPLHF; size: few; J: TRBJ1-6; V: TRBV27; D: TRBD1
DNA: TGTGCCAGCAGTTTAGGGGCGGGGGGTTCTGTCTATGGCTACACCTTC; CDR3: CASSLGAGGSVYGYTF; size: few; J: TRBJ1-2; V: TRBV27; D: -
DNA: TGTGCCTGGGTGAGGCAGCTCGAAGCTTTCTTT; CDR3: CAWVRQLEAFF; size: -; J: TRBJ1-1; V: TRBV30; D: -
DNA: TGTGCCTGGATGATCCCGGGACAGGGGAATGGCTACACCTTC; CDR3: CAWMIPGQGNGYTF; size: -; J: TRBJ1-2; V: TRBV30; D: TRBD1
DNA: TGTGCCAGCAGTGTGGAGACTAGCGGGCCGGACGGAGATACGCAGTATTTT; CDR3: CASSVETSGPDGDTQYF; size: -; J: TRBJ2-3; V: TRBV6-1; D: TRBD2
DNA: TGTGCCAGCAGTTCTTACAGGGGAGCTAACTATGGCTACACCTTC; CDR3: CASSSYRGANYGYTF; size: -; J: TRBJ1-2; V: TRBV6-5; D: TRBD1
DNA: TGTGCCAGCAGTTTATGGGGGACAGAAGAGACCCAGTACTTC; CDR3: CASSLWGTEETQYF; size: -; J: TRBJ2-5; V: TRBV27; D: TRBD1
DNA: TGTGCCACCAGCAGAGGGGGACAGGGCGAGTACCAAGAGACCCAGTACTTC; CDR3: CATSRGGQGEYQETQYF; size: -; J: TRBJ2-5; V: TRBV15; D: TRBD1
DNA: TGTGCCAGCAGTTACCGCGGGGGTTTAAATACGCAGTATTTT; CDR3: CASSYRGGLNTQYF; size: -; J: TRBJ2-3; V: TRBV6-5; D: TRBD2
DNA: TGTGCCAGCAGTACGAACCTCGCAGGGTCCTATGGCTACACCTTC; CDR3: CASSTNLAGSYGYTF; size: -; J: TRBJ1-2; V: TRBV6-5; D: -
DNA: TGTGCCAGCTCACCACCGGCAGGGGGCTTTCGGTTATACTTC; CDR3: CASSPPAGGFRLYF; size: -; J: TRBJ1-2; V: TRBV18; D: TRBD1
DNA: TGCGCCAGCAGCTTGCTTTGGGGGGGCGCCGCGAGAGAGACCCAGTACTTC; CDR3: CASSLLWGGAARETQYF; size: -; J: TRBJ2-5; V: TRBV5-1; D: -
DNA: TGTGCCAGCAGTTACCCGATGGCAGGCAATCAGCCCCAGCATTTT; CDR3: CASSYPMAGNQPQHF; size: once; J: TRBJ1-5; V: TRBV6-2/TRBV6-3; D: -
DNA: TGCGCCAGCAGCCAATCGGGGGGCCCGGGGTCTGGAAACACCATATATTTT; CDR3: CASSQSGGPGSGNTIYF; size: -; J: TRBJ1-3; V: TRBV4-1; D: -
DNA: TGTGCCAGCAGTCTCGGACAGGCGAACACCGGGGAGCTGTTTTTT; CDR3: CASSLGQANTGELFF; size: few; J: TRBJ2-2; V: TRBV6-2/TRBV6-3; D: TRBD1
DNA: TGTGCCAGCAGCCCGGACAGGGGGCCGAACTATGGCTACACCTTC; CDR3: CASSPDRGPNYGYTF; size: once; J: TRBJ1-2; V: TRBV5-5; D: TRBD1
DNA: TGTGCCTGGAGACACAGAGGGGGCGCGGGGTATGGCTACACCTTC; CDR3: CAWRHRGGAGYGYTF; size: -; J: TRBJ1-2; V: TRBV30; D: TRBD1
DNA: TGTGCCAGCAGCCTGAGGGACAGGGGACAAAATTCACCCCTCCACTTT; CDR3: CASSLRDRGQNSPLHF; size: -; J: TRBJ1-6; V: TRBV7-9; D: TRBD1
DNA: TGTGCCAGCAGCTTGGGAAGGACTAGCGGGGGGTGTACAGATACGCAGTATTTT; CDR3: CASSLGRTSGGCTDTQYF; size: -; J: TRBJ2-3; V: TRBV7-4; D: TRBD2
DNA: TGTGCCATCAGTTCCGAGGTGAACTCTGGAAACACCATATATTTT; CDR3: CAISSEVNSGNTIYF; size: -; J: TRBJ1-3; V: TRBV10-3; D: -
DNA: TGTGCCAGCAGCCCCGGACAGGGGGCCGGGGAGCTGTTTTTT; CDR3: CASSPGQGAGELFF; size: -; J: TRBJ2-2; V: TRBV13; D: TRBD1
DNA: TGTGCCAGTAGCCCGACAGGGTCTAACTATGGCTACACCTTC; CDR3: CASSPTGSNYGYTF; size: -; J: TRBJ1-2; V: TRBV19; D: TRBD1
DNA: TGTGCCAGCAGTTACTCCCGGGACTCGACTAATTCACCCCTCCACTTT; CDR3: CASSYSRDSTNSPLHF; size: -; J: TRBJ1-6; V: TRBV6-5; D: -
DNA: TGTGCCAGCAGCTACCAGGGGGTGCGGCAGTTCTTC; CDR3: CASSYQGVRQFF; size: -; J: TRBJ2-1; V: TRBV12-3/TRBV12-4; D: TRBD1
DNA: TGTGCCAGCAGGTCCCTGGGGACAGTCTATGGCTACACCTTC; CDR3: CASRSLGTVYGYTF; size: -; J: TRBJ1-2; V: TRBV7-9; D: TRBD1